The rows below give T cell receptor beta chains drawn from one sample of a study of blood T cells in healthy people across ages. Using its own MiXCR run on the 5' RACE reads, TCRdb lists one record per CDR3 protein. The sample shows about 970,000 distinct CDR3 sequences, just over 50% of them seen only once. The sequenced material came from blood. The receptors originated from a woman aged 55 to 70 in good health. The CDR3 runs from the conserved cysteine through the conserved F or W. The order of the fields is CDR3 DNA, CDR3 protein, clone size, V gene, D gene, J gene. A D gene is named only where the DNA matches it firmly. Size is omitted from some rows. Given values are once, few, many or a class for expanded clones.

cdr3_nt: TGCAGCGTGAATGACAGGGGAGGAGGCACAGATACGCAGTATTTT; cdr3_aa: CSVNDRGGGTDTQYF; clone_size: few; v_call: TRBV29-1; d_call: TRBD1; j_call: TRBJ2-3
cdr3_nt: TGCAGCGTTGAAGAATCTCAAGAGACCCAGTACTTC; cdr3_aa: CSVEESQETQYF; clone_size: many; v_call: TRBV29-1; d_call: NA; j_call: TRBJ2-5
cdr3_nt: TGTGCCACCAGTGATAATAGCGGGCTCGCCTACGAGCAGTACTTC; cdr3_aa: CATSDNSGLAYEQYF; clone_size: NA; v_call: TRBV24-1; d_call: TRBD2; j_call: TRBJ2-7
cdr3_nt: TGTGCCAGCAGCTATGACAGTCCCTACGAGCAGTACTTC; cdr3_aa: CASSYDSPYEQYF; clone_size: few; v_call: TRBV7-9; d_call: NA; j_call: TRBJ2-7
cdr3_nt: TGTGCCAGCAGTTTACCCCGAGGACAGGGAAATTCACCCCTCCACTTT; cdr3_aa: CASSLPRGQGNSPLHF; clone_size: few; v_call: TRBV28; d_call: TRBD1; j_call: TRBJ1-6
cdr3_nt: TGTGCCAGCAGGGCAAACAGGGGAGTTAAGACCCAGTACTTC; cdr3_aa: CASRANRGVKTQYF; clone_size: NA; v_call: TRBV25-1; d_call: TRBD1; j_call: TRBJ2-5
cdr3_nt: TGTGCCAGCAGCCTCCGACAGGGGACAGATACGCTGTATTTT; cdr3_aa: CASSLRQGTDTLYF; clone_size: NA; v_call: TRBV16; d_call: TRBD1; j_call: TRBJ2-3
cdr3_nt: TGTGCCGCCAGTTCCACCGCAGGGGGCTCCTACGAGCAGTACTTC; cdr3_aa: CAASSTAGGSYEQYF; clone_size: NA; v_call: TRBV24-1; d_call: TRBD1; j_call: TRBJ2-7
cdr3_nt: TGTGCCAGCAGCTTAGGGGACAGGGATTTTGAGACCCAGTACTTC; cdr3_aa: CASSLGDRDFETQYF; clone_size: NA; v_call: TRBV11-2; d_call: TRBD1; j_call: TRBJ2-5
cdr3_nt: TGTGCCAGCAGTGGTAGCGTGCCCCCCGTTGGTACGCAGTATTTT; cdr3_aa: CASSGSVPPVGTQYF; clone_size: NA; v_call: TRBV28; d_call: NA; j_call: TRBJ2-3
cdr3_nt: TGCAGTGCTAGCCGTGCAGTGGGACAGAGAAATGAAAAACTGTTTTTT; cdr3_aa: CSASRAVGQRNEKLFF; clone_size: NA; v_call: TRBV20-1; d_call: TRBD1; j_call: TRBJ1-4
cdr3_nt: TGTGCCAGCAGCCAAAAGACATTCTCCTACGAGCAGTACTTC; cdr3_aa: CASSQKTFSYEQYF; clone_size: few; v_call: TRBV16; d_call: NA; j_call: TRBJ2-7
cdr3_nt: TGTGCCGGCAGTTCCCCGGACACAGAGACCCAGTACTTC; cdr3_aa: CAGSSPDTETQYF; clone_size: NA; v_call: TRBV28; d_call: NA; j_call: TRBJ2-5
cdr3_nt: TGTGCCAGCAGCTTAGGGGGGGCTAACTCCTACGAGCAGTACTTC; cdr3_aa: CASSLGGANSYEQYF; clone_size: NA; v_call: TRBV7-6; d_call: NA; j_call: TRBJ2-7
cdr3_nt: TGTGCCAGCACGGGTTGGGACTACGAGCAGTACTTC; cdr3_aa: CASTGWDYEQYF; clone_size: NA; v_call: TRBV5-8; d_call: NA; j_call: TRBJ2-7
cdr3_nt: TGTGCCAGCAGCACGAACCGGGTGGGAGATACGCAGTATTTT; cdr3_aa: CASSTNRVGDTQYF; clone_size: few; v_call: TRBV7-2; d_call: NA; j_call: TRBJ2-3
cdr3_nt: TGTGCCAGCAGAGACGAATACGAGCAGTACTTC; cdr3_aa: CASRDEYEQYF; clone_size: many; v_call: TRBV28; d_call: NA; j_call: TRBJ2-7
cdr3_nt: TGTGCCAGCAGCCAAACGGGGGGACAGCGGACCTTTAACGAGCAGTACTTC; cdr3_aa: CASSQTGGQRTFNEQYF; clone_size: few; v_call: TRBV21-1; d_call: NA; j_call: TRBJ2-7